This T cell receptor (beta chain) was found in a study of T-cell memory formation after mild COVID-19. Across the study: Among the donors, TCR clusters were largely specific to each donor.

Study outcomes and limitations: Prior to infection, memory already included some responding clones, suggesting cross-reactive memory joined.

5'RACE with constant-segment primers built TCRalpha and TCRbeta cDNA libraries with UMIs. TCRdb reprocessed the 5' RACE reads with MiXCR, giving one entry per CDR3 protein. Of about 200,000 distinct CDR3 sequences detected, roughly 10% appear once; the ten largest clones hold roughly 3.5%. This clonotype was observed a handful of times. Its antigen is undetermined. The sequenced material came from PBMCs or a T cell subset sorted from them (not recorded which). The sequence was collected from a man aged 18-30 years who had mild COVID-19 (a few samples of this study predate the infection). Cell type and time point are not known.

The CDR3 DNA sequence: TGTGCCAGCAGTCCTCGGACTAGCTTGGAGACCCAGTACTTC. Translating it yields CASSPRTSLETQYF. V and J are TRBV12-3 or TRBV12-4 and TRBJ2-5, with 8 positions matching TRBD2. Unmatched junction bases numbered 7, after V lost 5 bases and J lost 5 bases. The CDR3 runs 14 residues.